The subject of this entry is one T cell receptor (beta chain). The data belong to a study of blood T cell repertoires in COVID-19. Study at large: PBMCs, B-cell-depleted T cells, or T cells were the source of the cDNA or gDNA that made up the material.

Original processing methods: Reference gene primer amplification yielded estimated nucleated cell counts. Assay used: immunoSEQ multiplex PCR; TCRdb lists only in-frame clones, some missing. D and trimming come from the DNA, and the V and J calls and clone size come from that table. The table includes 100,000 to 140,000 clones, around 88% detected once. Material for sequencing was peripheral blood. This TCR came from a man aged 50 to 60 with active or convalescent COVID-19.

DNA of the CDR3: TGTGCCATCAGTGAGTCTAACCGCGGACTAGCGGGAGACAATGAGCAGTTCTTC. This gives the protein CAISESNRGLAGDNEQFF. The chain couples TRBV10-3 to TRBJ2-1; 13 bases are a match to TRBD2. Germline assignment: CDR1 ENHRY and CDR2 SYGVKD. V dropped 0 bases and J dropped 5; count of bases not matched to a gene: 7. This CDR3 has 18 amino acids.